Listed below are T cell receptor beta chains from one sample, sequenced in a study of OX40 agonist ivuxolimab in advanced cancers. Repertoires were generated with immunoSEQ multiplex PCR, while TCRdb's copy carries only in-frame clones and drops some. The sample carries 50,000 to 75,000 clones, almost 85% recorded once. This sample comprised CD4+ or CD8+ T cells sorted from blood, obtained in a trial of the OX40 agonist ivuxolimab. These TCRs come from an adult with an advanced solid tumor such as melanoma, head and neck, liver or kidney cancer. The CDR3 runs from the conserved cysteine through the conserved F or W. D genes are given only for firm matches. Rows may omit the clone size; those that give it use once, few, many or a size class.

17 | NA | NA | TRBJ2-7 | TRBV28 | TGTGCCAGCAGTTCCTCCCCCGGGACAACAAGCTCCTACGAGCAGTACTTC | CASSSSPGTTSSYEQYF
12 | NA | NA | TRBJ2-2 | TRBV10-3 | TGTGCCATCAGGGGGTGGGCCGGGGAGCTGTTTTTT | CAIRGWAGELFF
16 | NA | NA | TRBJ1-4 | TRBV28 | TGTGCCAGCCAGAATATAATACCCGTCGGTCAAGAAAAACTGTTTTTT | CASQNIIPVGQEKLFF
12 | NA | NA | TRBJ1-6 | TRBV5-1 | TGCGCCAGCAGCTTGAAGGATTCACCCCTCCACTTT | CASSLKDSPLHF
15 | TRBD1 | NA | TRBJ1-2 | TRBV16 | TGTGCCAGCAGCCAACAAGGACAGGGGATTGATGGCTACACCTTC | CASSQQGQGIDGYTF
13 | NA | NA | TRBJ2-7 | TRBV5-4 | TGTGCCAGCAGCCCCGAGGGCCTCTACGAGCAGTACTTC | CASSPEGLYEQYF
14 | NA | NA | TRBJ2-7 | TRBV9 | TGTGCCAGCAGCGCGGGGGCGCAGCCTTACGAGCAGTACTTC | CASSAGAQPYEQYF
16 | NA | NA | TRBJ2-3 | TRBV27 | TGTGCCAGCAGTACTCGGACTCACGAACACACAGATACGCAGTATTTT | CASSTRTHEHTDTQYF
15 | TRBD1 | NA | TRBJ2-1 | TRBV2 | TGTGCCAGCAGTGATTTGACAGGGATGGTTAATGAGCAGTTCTTC | CASSDLTGMVNEQFF
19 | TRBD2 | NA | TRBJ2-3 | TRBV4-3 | TGCGCCAGCAGCCAAGACCCGGGACTAGCGGGAGGGAGCACAGATACGCAGTATTTT | CASSQDPGLAGGSTDTQYF
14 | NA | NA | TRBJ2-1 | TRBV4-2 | TGTGCCAGCAGCCAACGGTCTTGGGGGAGTGAGCAGTTCTTC | CASSQRSWGSEQFF
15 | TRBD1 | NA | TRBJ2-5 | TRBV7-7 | TGTGCTAGCAGCTTAGTACAGGGGGCTCGGGAGACCCAGTACTTC | CASSLVQGARETQYF
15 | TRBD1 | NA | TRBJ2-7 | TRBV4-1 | TGCGCCAGCAGCCACGGGACAGGGGGTACCTACGAGCAGTACTTC | CASSHGTGGTYEQYF
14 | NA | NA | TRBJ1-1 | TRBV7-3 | TGTGCCAGCAGCTTTTTTCCCATGAACACTGAAGCTTTCTTT | CASSFFPMNTEAFF
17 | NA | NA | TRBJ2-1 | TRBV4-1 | TGCGCCAGCAGCCAAGAGGGAAACGGATACTCCTACAATGAGCAGTTCTTC | CASSQEGNGYSYNEQFF
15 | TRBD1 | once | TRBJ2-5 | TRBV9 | TGTGCCAGCAGCGTAGATTCGGGCAGGGGGGAGACCCAGTACTTC | CASSVDSGRGETQYF
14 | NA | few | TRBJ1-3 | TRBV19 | TGTGCCTCTCGGGTCCTTGCCTCTGGAAACACCATATATTTT | CASRVLASGNTIYF
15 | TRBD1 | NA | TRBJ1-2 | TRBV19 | TGTGCCAGTAGTATTTGGACAGGGGCCCCTTATGGCTACACCTTC | CASSIWTGAPYGYTF
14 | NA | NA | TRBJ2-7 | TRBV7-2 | TGTGCCAGCAGCTTGGACGGGGCCTCCTACGAGCAGTACTTC | CASSLDGASYEQYF
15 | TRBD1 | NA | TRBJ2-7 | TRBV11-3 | TGTGCCAGCAGCTCTGGACAGGGGGCCTCCTACGAGCAGTACTTC | CASSSGQGASYEQYF
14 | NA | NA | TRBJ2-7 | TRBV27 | TGTGCCAGCAGTTTCCAGAGTGGCTCCTACGAGCAGTACTTC | CASSFQSGSYEQYF